Listed below are T cell receptor beta chains from one sample, sequenced in a study of T cell changes during pregnancy in multiple sclerosis. TCRdb's copy holds only in-frame clones and misses some; the assay was immunoSEQ multiplex PCR. The data hold more than 55,000 clones, with 90% observed a single time. The specimen was peripheral blood, collected in the first trimester of pregnancy. These receptors all stem from a female donor in good health, enrolled as a control in a pregnancy study. CDR3s include the opening cysteine and the closing phenylalanine or tryptophan. The D gene is left open where the match is weak. Clone size is shown for a subset of rows, as once, few, many or a class of expanded clone.

clone_size	d_call	v_call	j_call	cdr3_nt	cdr3_aa
few	TRBD2	TRBV27	TRBJ2-7	TGTGCCAGCAGTTCGTACGGGACTACTGGGGAGCAGTACTTC	CASSSYGTTGEQYF
-	TRBD2	TRBV11-2	TRBJ2-1	TGTGCCAGCAGCTCAGACGGGACTACCGGGAATGAGCAGTTCTTC	CASSSDGTTGNEQFF
-	-	TRBV15	TRBJ2-7	TGTGCCACCCGCCACGGGGGCGAGCAGTACTTC	CATRHGGEQYF
-	-	TRBV28	TRBJ1-4	TGTGCCAGCAGTCCGACAAAAGGGGCCCAAAATGAAAAACTGTTTTTT	CASSPTKGAQNEKLFF
-	-	TRBV5-6	TRBJ2-5	TGTGCCAGCAGCTTGTGGGGAGCCCAAGAGACCCAGTACTTC	CASSLWGAQETQYF
-	TRBD2	TRBV13	TRBJ2-5	TGTGCCAGCAGCCTAGGGGCCAGCGGGAGACATGAGACCCAGTACTTC	CASSLGASGRHETQYF
-	TRBD1	TRBV6-5	TRBJ2-7	TGTGCCAGCAGTTCCGTAACGGGACAGGGCGGCTACGAGCAGTACTTC	CASSSVTGQGGYEQYF
once	-	TRBV2	TRBJ2-7	TGTGCCAGCAGGGCAAGACTTGCCGAGCAGTACTTC	CASRARLAEQYF
once	-	TRBV9	TRBJ1-3	TGTGCCAGCAGCGTAGCAGGGTTTGGAAACACCATATATTTT	CASSVAGFGNTIYF
-	TRBD2	TRBV2	TRBJ2-3	TGTGCCAGCAGGGAACTAGCGGGAGTTACAGATACGCAGTATTTT	CASRELAGVTDTQYF
-	TRBD2	TRBV4-2	TRBJ2-1	TGTGCCAGCAGCCAAGCGGGGGGTGGCGGGGGGCCTTACAATGAGCAGTTCTTC	CASSQAGGGGGPYNEQFF
-	-	TRBV7-9	TRBJ1-6	TGTGCCAGCAGCTTAAACGCTGCGATGGATTCACCCCTCCACTTT	CASSLNAAMDSPLHF
-	TRBD2	TRBV19	TRBJ2-7	TGTGCCAGTAGTATTTCGAGCGGGGGCCTATTGAGCGAGCAGTACTTC	CASSISSGGLLSEQYF
-	-	TRBV7-6	TRBJ2-5	TGTGCCAGCAGAGGTTTTCGGGACATCCAAGAGACCCAGTACTTC	CASRGFRDIQETQYF
-	-	TRBV4-1	TRBJ2-7	TGCGCCAGCAGCCAAGATTTGGCCCCGGGACTTCCCTACGAGCAGTACTTC	CASSQDLAPGLPYEQYF
-	TRBD2	TRBV15	TRBJ2-7	TGTGCCACCAGCAGGGAACTAGCGGGGTACGAGCAGTACTTC	CATSRELAGYEQYF
-	TRBD2	TRBV7-2	TRBJ2-5	TGTGCCAGCAGCCTACGCGGTAGCGGGGAAGAGACCCAGTACTTC	CASSLRGSGEETQYF
-	-	TRBV5-6	TRBJ2-1	TGTGCCAGCAGCTTGGTCGAGATCGGCGGGCACTCCTACAATGAGCAGTTCTTC	CASSLVEIGGHSYNEQFF
once	-	TRBV9	TRBJ1-2	TGTGCCAGCAGCGTAGGTGGGGGCCATGGCTACACCTTC	CASSVGGGHGYTF
few	-	TRBV6-1	TRBJ1-1	TGTGCCAGCACTGACAACTCAGGGATACTTGCGAACACTGAAGCTTTCTTT	CASTDNSGILANTEAFF
-	-	TRBV7-8	TRBJ1-2	TGTGCCAGCAGCCGTTCTAGGGCTGGCGGGGCTGGAGATGGCTACACCTTC	CASSRSRAGGAGDGYTF
-	-	TRBV5-1	TRBJ1-1	TGCGCCAGCAGCTTGATCTCGACTCTGAACACTGAAGCTTTCTTT	CASSLISTLNTEAFF
-	TRBD1	TRBV10-3	TRBJ1-1	TGTGCCATCAGTGAGTCGGCAGGGGGGACCCCAGATGAAGCTTTCTTT	CAISESAGGTPDEAFF
-	-	TRBV6-5	TRBJ1-6	TGTGCCCCCACGATAAGACGGAGAAGGAATTCACCCCTCCACTTT	CAPTIRRRRNSPLHF
-	TRBD1	TRBV5-1	TRBJ2-4	TGCGCCAGCAGCCAAGGACAGGGGGCATACATTCAGTACTTC	CASSQGQGAYIQYF
-	-	TRBV20-1	TRBJ2-1	TGCAGTGCCAACTGGAATGAGCAGTTCTTC	CSANWNEQFF
-	TRBD2	TRBV5-6	TRBJ2-7	TGTGCCAGCAGCCCGGGACTAGCGGGAAGCGAGCAGTACTTC	CASSPGLAGSEQYF
-	TRBD2	TRBV9	TRBJ2-2	TGTGCCAGCAGCGTAGTCTCGGGGGGGAACACCGGGGAGCTGTTTTTT	CASSVVSGGNTGELFF
-	TRBD1	TRBV2	TRBJ2-7	TGTGCCAGCAGTGAATGGGACAGGGGTAACGAGCAGTACTTC	CASSEWDRGNEQYF
-	-	TRBV11-3	TRBJ2-7	TGTGCCAGCAGCACGGGACACTCCTACGAGCAGTACTTC	CASSTGHSYEQYF
-	TRBD1	TRBV11-3	TRBJ2-1	TGTGCCAGCAGCCGAAGGGACAGTGGTAATGAGCAGTTCTTC	CASSRRDSGNEQFF
-	-	TRBV2	TRBJ1-3	TGTGCCAGCAGAGAGAACGGGAGGGGAAACACCATATATTTT	CASRENGRGNTIYF
-	-	TRBV28	TRBJ2-1	TGTGCCATACAACAGGGACGTGAGCAGTTCTTC	CAIQQGREQFF
-	TRBD2	TRBV6-1	TRBJ2-3	TGTGCCAGCACCCCACTAGCGGGGGGGGAGGGTACGCAGTATTTT	CASTPLAGGEGTQYF
-	-	TRBV5-6	TRBJ2-7	TGTGCCAGCAGCTTGTCACTAACCCCAACCTACTACGAGCAGTACTTC	CASSLSLTPTYYEQYF
-	-	TRBV9	TRBJ2-3	TGTGCCAGCAGCGTCTCCTGGGGCGGCGGCACAGATACGCAGTATTTT	CASSVSWGGGTDTQYF
-	TRBD2	TRBV5-6	TRBJ2-6	TGTGCCAGCAGCTTAGCGGGGCTTGGGGCCAACGTCCTGACTTTC	CASSLAGLGANVLTF
once	TRBD1	TRBV7-9	TRBJ1-1	TGTGCCAGCAGCGGTACAGGGGCGTGGGACACTGAAGCTTTCTTT	CASSGTGAWDTEAFF
-	-	TRBV7-7	TRBJ2-7	TGTGCTAGCAGCTTAGGAGTAGAGGACGAGCAGTACTTC	CASSLGVEDEQYF
-	-	TRBV28	TRBJ2-3	TGTGCCAGCAGTACAGGGCAGGTAGGGGATACGCAGTATTTT	CASSTGQVGDTQYF
-	TRBD1	TRBV6-4	TRBJ2-3	TGTGCCAGCAGCTCCGGGACAGGGGCGGTAGATACGCAGTATTTT	CASSSGTGAVDTQYF
-	-	TRBV5-5	TRBJ1-2	TGTGCCAGCAGCTTGGCCGTAGAGTACACCTTC	CASSLAVEYTF
-	TRBD1	TRBV20-1	TRBJ1-1	TGCAGTGCTAGATGGACAGGGGAAGCTTTCTTT	CSARWTGEAFF
-	-	TRBV30	TRBJ1-1	TGTGCCTGGAGTGCGAATAGGGGCTACACTGAAGCTTTCTTT	CAWSANRGYTEAFF
-	TRBD1	TRBV19	TRBJ1-1	TGTGCCAGTAGTTACCTCACAGGGGCGGAAGCTTTCTTT	CASSYLTGAEAFF
-	-	TRBV28	TRBJ1-5	TGTGCCAGCATTGTCGGGTATAGCAATCAGCCCCAGCATTTT	CASIVGYSNQPQHF
-	-	TRBV29-1	TRBJ2-7	TGCAGCGTTGTAGGGGGTAACTACGAGCAGTACTTC	CSVVGGNYEQYF
-	TRBD1	TRBV7-9	TRBJ2-7	TGTGCCAGCAGCTTCGGACAGGGGGCTGGCGAGCAGTACTTC	CASSFGQGAGEQYF
-	TRBD1	TRBV19	TRBJ1-5	TGTGCCAGTAGTATCCTCGGACAGGGCAATCAGCCCCAGCATTTT	CASSILGQGNQPQHF